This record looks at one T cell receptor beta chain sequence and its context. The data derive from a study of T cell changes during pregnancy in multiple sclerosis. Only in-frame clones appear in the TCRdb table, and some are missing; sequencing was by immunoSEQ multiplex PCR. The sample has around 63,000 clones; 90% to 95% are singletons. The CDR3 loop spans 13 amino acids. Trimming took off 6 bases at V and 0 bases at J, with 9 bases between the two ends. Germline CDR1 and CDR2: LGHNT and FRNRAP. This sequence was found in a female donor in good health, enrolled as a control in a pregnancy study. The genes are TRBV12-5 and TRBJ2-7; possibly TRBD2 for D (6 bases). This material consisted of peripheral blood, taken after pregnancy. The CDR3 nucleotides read TGTGCTAGTGGACGGGGGAGCTCCTACGAGCAGTACTTC. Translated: CASGRGSSYEQYF.